This entry is about one T cell receptor beta chain. Its target is not known. Some clones are missing from TCRdb's copy, which holds only in-frame ones; the method was immunoSEQ multiplex PCR. The sample has over 200,000 clones; less than 90% are singletons. The record originates from a study of cytomegalovirus exposure and HLA in healthy donors. Whole-study context: The same platform as the roughly 630 first-cohort repertoires was used for the 95 to 150 validation repertoires, a later analysis reported. Study-wide results and limits: It was found in a later analysis that first-cohort TCR clusters tended to co-occur in the 90 to 150 validation repertoires.

The V gene's germline CDR1 is SGDLS and CDR2 YYNGEE. After removal of 3 bases from V and 4 bases from J, the junction contained 6 bases not matched to a gene. The CDR3 has 15 residues. Sequences were obtained from PBMCs. V is TRBV9 and J is TRBJ1-4, with 7 positions matching TRBD1. The sequence came from a woman aged 18-35 years in good health and CMV-seronegative. CDR3 protein: CASSAQGQLNEKLFF. In DNA, the CDR3 is TGTGCCAGCAGCGCCCAGGGACAGCTTAATGAAAAACTGTTTTTT. Full variable domain (remainder filled in from reference TRBV9 and TRBJ1-4): DSGVTQTPKHLITATGQRVTLRCSPRSGDLSVYWYQQSLDQGLQFLIQYYNGEERAKGNILERFSAQQFPDLHSELNLSSLELGDSALYFCASSAQGQLNEKLFFGSGTQLSVL.